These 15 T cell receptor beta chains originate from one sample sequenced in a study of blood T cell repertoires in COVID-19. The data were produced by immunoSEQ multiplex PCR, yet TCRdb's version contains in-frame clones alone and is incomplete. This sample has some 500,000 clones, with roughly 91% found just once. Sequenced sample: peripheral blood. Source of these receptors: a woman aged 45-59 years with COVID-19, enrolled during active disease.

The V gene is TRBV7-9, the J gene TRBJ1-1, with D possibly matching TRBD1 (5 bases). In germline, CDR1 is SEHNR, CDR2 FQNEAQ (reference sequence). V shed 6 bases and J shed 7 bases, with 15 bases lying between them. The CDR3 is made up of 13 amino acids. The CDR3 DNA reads TGTGCCAGCAGAATGGACAACCTCTTTGAAGCTTTCTTT. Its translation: CASRMDNLFEAFF.

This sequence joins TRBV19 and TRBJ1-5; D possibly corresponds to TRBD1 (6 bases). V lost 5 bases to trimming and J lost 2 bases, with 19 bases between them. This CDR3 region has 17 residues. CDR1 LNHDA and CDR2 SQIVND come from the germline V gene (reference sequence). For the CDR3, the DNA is TGTGCCAGTAGTCACCGAGGGGGGGCGCGGGGCAATCAGCCCCAGCATTTT. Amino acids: CASSHRGGARGNQPQHF. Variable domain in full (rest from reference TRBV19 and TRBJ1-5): DGGITQSPKYLFRKEGQNVTLSCEQNLNHDAMYWYRQDPGQGLRLIYYSQIVNDFQKGDIAEGYSVSREKKESFPLTVTSAQKNPTAFYLCASSHRGGARGNQPQHFGDGTRLSIL.

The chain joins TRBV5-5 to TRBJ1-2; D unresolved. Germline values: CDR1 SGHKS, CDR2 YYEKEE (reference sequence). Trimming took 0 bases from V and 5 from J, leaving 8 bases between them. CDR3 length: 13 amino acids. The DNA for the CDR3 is TGTGCCAGCAGCTTGGCCGCAGGTTATGGCTACACCTTC. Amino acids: CASSLAAGYGYTF.

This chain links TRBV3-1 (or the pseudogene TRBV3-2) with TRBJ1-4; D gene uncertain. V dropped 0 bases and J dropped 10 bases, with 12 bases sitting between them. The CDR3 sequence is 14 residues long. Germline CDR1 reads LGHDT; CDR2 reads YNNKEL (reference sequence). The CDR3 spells CASSQESLRAKLFF. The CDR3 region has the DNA TGTGCCAGCAGCCAAGAGTCCCTGAGGGCAAAACTGTTTTTT.

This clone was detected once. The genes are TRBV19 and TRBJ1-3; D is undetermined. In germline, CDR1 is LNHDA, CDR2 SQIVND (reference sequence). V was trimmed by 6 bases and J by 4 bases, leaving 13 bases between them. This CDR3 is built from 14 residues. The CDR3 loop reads CASSLRAGGNTIYF. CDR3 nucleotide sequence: TGTGCCAGTAGCTTACGGGCGGGCGGAAACACCATATATTTT.

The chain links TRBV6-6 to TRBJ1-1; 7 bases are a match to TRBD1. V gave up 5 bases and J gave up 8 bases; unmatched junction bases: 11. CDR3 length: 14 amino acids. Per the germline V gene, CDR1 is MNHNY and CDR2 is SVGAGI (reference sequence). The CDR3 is CASSLPTGDLEAFF. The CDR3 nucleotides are TGTGCCAGCAGTCTCCCCACAGGGGATCTCGAAGCTTTCTTT.

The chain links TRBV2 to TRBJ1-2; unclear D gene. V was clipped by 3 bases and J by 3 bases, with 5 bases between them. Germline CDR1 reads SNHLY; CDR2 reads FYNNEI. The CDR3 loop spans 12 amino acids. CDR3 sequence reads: CASSESYYGYTF. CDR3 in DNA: TGTGCCAGCAGTGAGAGCTACTATGGCTACACCTTC.

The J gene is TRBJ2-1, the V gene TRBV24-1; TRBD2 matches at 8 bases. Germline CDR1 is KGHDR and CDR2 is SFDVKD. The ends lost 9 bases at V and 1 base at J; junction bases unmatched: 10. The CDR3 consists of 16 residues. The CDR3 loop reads CATAVGGGGSYNEQFF. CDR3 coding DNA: TGTGCCACCGCTGTCGGGGGCGGGGGGTCCTACAATGAGCAGTTCTTC.

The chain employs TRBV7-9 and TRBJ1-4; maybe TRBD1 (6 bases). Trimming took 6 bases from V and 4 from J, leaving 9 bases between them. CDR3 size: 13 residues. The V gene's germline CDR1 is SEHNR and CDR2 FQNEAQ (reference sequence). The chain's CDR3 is CASSLDSNEKLFF. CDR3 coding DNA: TGTGCCAGCAGTCTGGACAGTAATGAAAAACTGTTTTTT.

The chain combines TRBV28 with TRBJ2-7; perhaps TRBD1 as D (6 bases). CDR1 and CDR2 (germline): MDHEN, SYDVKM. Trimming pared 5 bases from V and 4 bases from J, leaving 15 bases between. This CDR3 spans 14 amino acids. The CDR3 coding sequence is TGTGCCAGCAGTCCCTCCATACAGGGTTACGAGCAGTACTTC. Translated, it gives CASSPSIQGYEQYF.

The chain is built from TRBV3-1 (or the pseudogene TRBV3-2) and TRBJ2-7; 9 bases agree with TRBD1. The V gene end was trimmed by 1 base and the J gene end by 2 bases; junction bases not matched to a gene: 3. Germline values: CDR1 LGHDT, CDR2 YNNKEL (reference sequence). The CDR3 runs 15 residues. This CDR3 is CASSQGDRVPYEQYF. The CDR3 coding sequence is TGTGCCAGCAGCCAAGGGGACAGGGTACCCTACGAGCAGTACTTC.

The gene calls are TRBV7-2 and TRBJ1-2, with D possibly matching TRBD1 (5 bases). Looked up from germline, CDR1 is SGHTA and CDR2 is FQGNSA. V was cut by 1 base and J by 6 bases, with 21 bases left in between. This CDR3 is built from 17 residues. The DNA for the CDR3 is TGTGCCAGCAGCTTAGTAGCGGGGGGGAAGGGGAGAGATGGCTACACCTTC. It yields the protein CASSLVAGGKGRDGYTF.

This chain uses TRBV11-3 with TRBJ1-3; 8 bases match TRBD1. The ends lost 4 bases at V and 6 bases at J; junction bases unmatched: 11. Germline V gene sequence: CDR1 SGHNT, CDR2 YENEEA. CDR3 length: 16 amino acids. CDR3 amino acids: CASSSPPTGASNTIYF. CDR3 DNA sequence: TGTGCCAGCAGCTCACCCCCGACAGGGGCGTCAAACACCATATATTTT.

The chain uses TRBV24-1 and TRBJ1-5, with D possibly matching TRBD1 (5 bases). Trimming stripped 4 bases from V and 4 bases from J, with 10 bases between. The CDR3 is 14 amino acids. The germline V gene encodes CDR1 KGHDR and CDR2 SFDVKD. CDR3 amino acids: CATSDRQRNQPQHF. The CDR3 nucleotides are TGTGCCACCAGTGACCGACAGAGAAATCAGCCCCAGCATTTT.

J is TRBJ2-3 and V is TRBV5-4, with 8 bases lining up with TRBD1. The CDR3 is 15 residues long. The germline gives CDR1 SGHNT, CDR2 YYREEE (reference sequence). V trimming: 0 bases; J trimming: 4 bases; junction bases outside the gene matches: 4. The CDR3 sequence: CASSLEAGGSDTQYF. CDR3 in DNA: TGTGCCAGCAGCTTGGAGGCAGGGGGCTCAGATACGCAGTATTTT.